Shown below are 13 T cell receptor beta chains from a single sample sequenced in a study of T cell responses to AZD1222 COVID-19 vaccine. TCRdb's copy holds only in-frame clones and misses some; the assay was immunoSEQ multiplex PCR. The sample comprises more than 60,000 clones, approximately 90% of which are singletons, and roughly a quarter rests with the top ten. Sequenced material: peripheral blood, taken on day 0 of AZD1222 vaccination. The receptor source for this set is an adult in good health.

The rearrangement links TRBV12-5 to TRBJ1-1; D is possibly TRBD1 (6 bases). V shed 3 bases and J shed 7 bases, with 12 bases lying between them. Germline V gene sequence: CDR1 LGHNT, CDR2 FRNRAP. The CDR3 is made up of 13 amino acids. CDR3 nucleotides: TGTGCTAGTGGTTTTTGGGGGGGCCTTGAAGCTTTCTTT. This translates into CASGFWGGLEAFF.

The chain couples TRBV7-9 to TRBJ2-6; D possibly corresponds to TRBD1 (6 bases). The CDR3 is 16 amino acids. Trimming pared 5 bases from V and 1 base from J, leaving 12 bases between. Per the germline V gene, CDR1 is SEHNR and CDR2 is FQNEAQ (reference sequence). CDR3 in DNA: TGTGCCAGCAGCCAGCAACAGGGATCTGGGGCCAACGTCCTGACTTTC. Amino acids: CASSQQQGSGANVLTF.

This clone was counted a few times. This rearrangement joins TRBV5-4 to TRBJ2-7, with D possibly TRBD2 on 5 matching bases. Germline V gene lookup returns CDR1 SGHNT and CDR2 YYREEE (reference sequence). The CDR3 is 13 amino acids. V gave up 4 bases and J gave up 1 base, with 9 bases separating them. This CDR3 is CASSLRGSYEQYF. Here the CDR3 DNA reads TGTGCCAGCAGCCTTCGAGGGTCCTACGAGCAGTACTTC. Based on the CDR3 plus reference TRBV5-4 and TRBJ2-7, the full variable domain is ETGVTQSPTHLIKTRGQQVTLRCSSQSGHNTVSWYQQALGQGPQFIFQYYREEENGRGNFPPRFSGLQFPNYSSELNVNALELDDSALYLCASSLRGSYEQYFGPGTRLTVT.

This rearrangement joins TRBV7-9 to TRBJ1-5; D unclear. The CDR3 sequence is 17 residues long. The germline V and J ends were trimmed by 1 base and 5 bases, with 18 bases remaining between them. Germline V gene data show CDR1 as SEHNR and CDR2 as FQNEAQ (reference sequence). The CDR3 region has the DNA TGTGCCAGCAGCTTAGTTTCTGAAGCCTTGGTCGATCAGCCCCAGCATTTT. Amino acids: CASSLVSEALVDQPQHF.

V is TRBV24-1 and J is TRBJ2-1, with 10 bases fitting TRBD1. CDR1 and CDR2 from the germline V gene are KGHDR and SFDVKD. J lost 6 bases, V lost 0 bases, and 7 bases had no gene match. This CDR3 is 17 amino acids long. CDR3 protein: CATSDLAGTGESNEQFF. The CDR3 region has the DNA TGTGCCACCAGTGATTTGGCCGGGACAGGGGAATCCAATGAGCAGTTCTTC.

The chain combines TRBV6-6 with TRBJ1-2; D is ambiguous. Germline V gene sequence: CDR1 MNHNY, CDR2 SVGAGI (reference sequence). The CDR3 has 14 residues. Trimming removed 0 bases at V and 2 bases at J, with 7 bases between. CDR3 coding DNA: TGTGCCAGCAGTTACTCGAACAGAAACTATGGCTACACCTTC. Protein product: CASSYSNRNYGYTF.

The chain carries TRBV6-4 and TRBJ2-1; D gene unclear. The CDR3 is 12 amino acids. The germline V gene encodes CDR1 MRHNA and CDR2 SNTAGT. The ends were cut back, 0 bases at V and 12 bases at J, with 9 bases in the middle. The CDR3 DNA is TGTGCCAGCAGTGACTCGATAGGGATGCAGTTCTTC. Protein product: CASSDSIGMQFF.

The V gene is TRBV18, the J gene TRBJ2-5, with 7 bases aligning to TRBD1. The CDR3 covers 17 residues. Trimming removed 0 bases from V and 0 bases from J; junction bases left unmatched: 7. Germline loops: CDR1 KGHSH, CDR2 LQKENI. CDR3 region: CASSPPTGSEYQETQYF. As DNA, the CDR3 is TGTGCCAGCTCACCACCGACAGGGTCGGAGTACCAAGAGACCCAGTACTTC.

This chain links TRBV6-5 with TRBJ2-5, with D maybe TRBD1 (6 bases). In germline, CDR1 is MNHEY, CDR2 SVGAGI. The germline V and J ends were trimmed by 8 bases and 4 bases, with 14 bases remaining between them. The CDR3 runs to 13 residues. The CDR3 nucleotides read TGTGCCAGCTCCTGGGGCAGGGGAGAGACCCAGTACTTC. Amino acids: CASSWGRGETQYF.

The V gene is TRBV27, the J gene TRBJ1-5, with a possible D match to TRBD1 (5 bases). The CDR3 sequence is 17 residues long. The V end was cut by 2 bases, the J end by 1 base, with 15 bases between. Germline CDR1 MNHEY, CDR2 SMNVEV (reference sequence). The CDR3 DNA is TGTGCCAGCAGTTTAGGTCGGGCAGGGCTAAGCAATCAGCCCCAGCATTTT. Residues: CASSLGRAGLSNQPQHF.

The CDR3 DNA sequence: TGTGCCAGCAGCTTCCGGACCCTCCCGGGTCAGCCCCAGCATTTT. This translates into CASSFRTLPGQPQHF. This chain connects TRBV7-8 to TRBJ1-5; no firm D call. The CDR3 runs to 15 residues. Germline CDR1 SGHVS, CDR2 FQNEAQ. Trimming shortened V by 3 bases and J by 6 bases, and 15 bases separated the two germline ends.

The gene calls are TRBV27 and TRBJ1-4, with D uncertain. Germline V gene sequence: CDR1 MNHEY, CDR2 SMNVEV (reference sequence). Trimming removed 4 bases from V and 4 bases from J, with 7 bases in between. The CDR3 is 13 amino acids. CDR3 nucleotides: TGTGCCAGCAGTTCTTGGGATAATGAAAAACTGTTTTTT. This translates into CASSSWDNEKLFF.

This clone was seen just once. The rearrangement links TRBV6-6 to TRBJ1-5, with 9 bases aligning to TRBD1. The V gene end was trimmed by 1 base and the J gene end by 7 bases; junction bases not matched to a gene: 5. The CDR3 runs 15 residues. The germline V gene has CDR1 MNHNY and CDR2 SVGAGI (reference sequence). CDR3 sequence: CASSYYTGGGQPQHF. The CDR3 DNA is TGTGCCAGCAGTTACTACACAGGGGGCGGGCAGCCCCAGCATTTT.